This T cell receptor (beta chain) was captured in a study of blood T cell repertoires in COVID-19. Study-wide background: T cells, B-cell-depleted T cells, or PBMCs supplied cDNA or gDNA.

In the original workflow: Estimation of nucleated cell counts relied on the amplification of reference gene primers. The method was immunoSEQ multiplex PCR; TCRdb's version includes in-frame clones alone and lacks a portion of them. V, J and clone size are taken as reported in that table, and D and trimming were inferred from the DNA itself. The sample has 500,000 to 600,000 clones, 85% to 90% seen once. Followed over time, Seattle patients had been enrolled while infection was active. Sequencing input: peripheral blood. The sequence was obtained from a woman aged 45-60 years with COVID-19, enrolled during active disease.

The CDR3 here is CASSLEAGMGQPQHF. DNA of the CDR3: TGCGCCAGCAGCTTGGAAGCGGGAATGGGCCAGCCCCAGCATTTT. The V call is TRBV5-1, the J call TRBJ1-5; the D is unclear. CDR1 SGHRS and CDR2 YFSETQ come from the germline V gene. CDR3 length: 15 amino acids. Trimming cost V 0 bases and J 7 bases, with 14 bases left between them.